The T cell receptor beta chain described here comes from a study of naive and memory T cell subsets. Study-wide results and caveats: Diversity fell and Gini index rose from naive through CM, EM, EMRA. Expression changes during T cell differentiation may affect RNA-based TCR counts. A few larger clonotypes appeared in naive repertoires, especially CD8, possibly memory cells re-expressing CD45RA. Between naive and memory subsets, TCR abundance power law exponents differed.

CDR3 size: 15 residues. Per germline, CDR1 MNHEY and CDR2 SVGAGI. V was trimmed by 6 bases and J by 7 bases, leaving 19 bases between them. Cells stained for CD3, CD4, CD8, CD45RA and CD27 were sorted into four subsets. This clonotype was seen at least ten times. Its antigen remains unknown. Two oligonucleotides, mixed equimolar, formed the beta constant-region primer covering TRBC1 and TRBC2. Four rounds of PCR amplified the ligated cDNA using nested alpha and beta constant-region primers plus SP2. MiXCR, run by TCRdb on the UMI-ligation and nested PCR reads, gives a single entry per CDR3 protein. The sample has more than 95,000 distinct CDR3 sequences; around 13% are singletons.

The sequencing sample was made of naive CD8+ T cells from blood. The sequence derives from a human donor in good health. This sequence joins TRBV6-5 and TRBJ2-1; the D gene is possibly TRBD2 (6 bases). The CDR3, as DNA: TGTGCCAGCAGGATAATGGGGGGTTTAAGGAATGAGCAGTTCTTC. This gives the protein CASRIMGGLRNEQFF.